These 29 T cell receptor beta chains came from one sample sequenced in a study of T-cell reconstitution after alpha-beta-depleted transplantation in children (dated by TCRdb to 2016 to 2017). The library relied on PCR. Reads for this sample came from an Illumina HiSeq 2500. To normalize quantification of the TCRbeta repertoire, the TCR libraries were built with molecular barcoding that relied on unique molecular identifiers. TCRdb reprocessed the public reads (quality trimming at Q25 with fastp, clone calling with MiXCR) and kept in-frame beta chains. Entries that share a CDR3 protein sequence are merged under the most common genes and DNA. Here the sample has about 580,000 distinct CDR3 sequences; roughly 23% occur a single time. The top ten hold 13% to 15% of the sample. The treatment or condition tag for this specimen amounts to: allogeneic hematopoietic cell transplantation with graft depleted of TCRalphabeta T cells and CD19 B cells.

The sequencing here drew on PBMCs, mostly from graft donor cells, taken 360 days after TCRalphabeta/CD19-depleted stem cell transplant. These receptors originate from a boy in the first two years of life who had a stem cell transplant for acute myeloid leukemia, so the T cells may come from the graft donor.

This clonotype has ten or more counts. The chain links TRBV7-2 to TRBJ1-2, with D possibly being TRBD1 (5 bases). V was clipped by 2 bases and J by 6 bases, with 19 bases between them. Germline V gene lookup returns CDR1 SGHTA and CDR2 FQGNSA. CDR3 length equals 16 residues. CDR3 region: CASSLYGTQGSNGYTF. CDR3 sequence (DNA): TGTGCCAGCAGCTTATACGGGACGCAGGGATCGAATGGCTACACCTTC.

This clonotype was seen repeatedly, ten times or more. V usage is TRBV11-1 and J usage is TRBJ2-2; D could derive from TRBD1 or TRBD2 (5 bases each). Germline CDR1 SGHAT, CDR2 FQDESV (reference sequence). The V end was cut by 2 bases, the J end by 1 base, with 23 bases between. This CDR3 has 20 residues. The CDR3 is CASSLLVGRLGRENTGELFF. The CDR3, as DNA: TGTGCCAGCAGCTTACTCGTGGGTCGATTGGGACGGGAGAACACCGGGGAGCTGTTTTTT.

In its sample, this clonotype was seen a few times. The chain joins TRBV6-2 or TRBV6-3 to TRBJ2-1; no definite D call. The CDR3 has 11 amino acids. Germline V lookup: CDR1 MNHEY, CDR2 SVGEGT. Trimming left V 5 bases short and J 9 bases short, with 8 bases between. The CDR3: CASSQHIEQFF. DNA of the CDR3: TGTGCCAGCAGTCAACACATTGAGCAGTTCTTC.

This chain links TRBV7-9 with TRBJ2-2; D is unresolved. The CDR3 contains 14 residues. Trimming took 1 base from V and 7 from J, leaving 10 bases between them. The germline V gene has CDR1 SEHNR and CDR2 FQNEAQ (reference sequence). The CDR3 DNA reads TGTGCCAGCAGCTTAGACCTTCCCAACGGGGAGCTGTTTTTT. Translating gives CASSLDLPNGELFF.

This clonotype occurred once. The chain couples TRBV7-8 to TRBJ2-5; D assignment may be TRBD1 or TRBD2 (5 bases each). V gave up 5 bases and J gave up 1 base, with 17 bases separating them. The CDR3 runs 16 residues. In germline, CDR1 is SGHVS, CDR2 FQNEAQ. DNA of the CDR3: TGTGCCAGCAGCCAGGGCGGGTGGGGTCGCCAAGAGACCCAGTACTTC. Amino acid sequence: CASSQGGWGRQETQYF. The full variable domain, its missing parts supplied by reference TRBV7-8 and TRBJ2-5, is GAGVSQSPRYKVAKRGQDVALRCDPISGHVSLFWYQQALGQGPEFLTYFQNEAQLDKSGLPSDRFFAERPEGSVSTLKIQRTQQEDSAVYLCASSQGGWGRQETQYFGPGTRLLVL.

This clonotype was seen only a few times. The chain carries TRBV7-2 and TRBJ1-3; D call uncertain. The V end lost 1 base, the J end lost 0 bases, and 13 bases lay between the germline ends. Germline values: CDR1 SGHTA, CDR2 FQGNSA. This CDR3 is built from 17 residues. Here the CDR3 DNA reads TGTGCCAGCAGCTTAGGCGGCCGCCCGAGCTCTGGAAACACCATATATTTT. As protein: CASSLGGRPSSGNTIYF.

The rearrangement uses TRBV10-3 and TRBJ2-5; D gene uncertain. V lost 4 bases and J lost 1, with 4 bases in between. The length of the CDR3 is 12 residues. In germline, CDR1 is ENHRY, CDR2 SYGVKD. The CDR3 bases are TGTGCCATCAGTGCATTCCAAGAGACCCAGTACTTC. Amino acids: CAISAFQETQYF.

V usage is TRBV20-1 and J usage is TRBJ1-1, with no clear D. The CDR3 has 13 residues. The germline gives CDR1 DFQATT, CDR2 SNEGSKA (reference sequence). Deletions cut 6 bases from V and 0 bases from J, with 11 bases between. The CDR3 region is CSATRHMNTEAFF. DNA for the CDR3: TGCAGTGCGACCCGACACATGAACACTGAAGCTTTCTTT.

This clonotype was detected many times. The rearrangement uses TRBV6-5 and TRBJ2-5; 10 nucleotides align to TRBD1. The CDR3 sequence is 16 residues long. Germline V gives CDR1 MNHEY, CDR2 SVGAGI. V shed 4 bases, J shed 4 bases, and the junction held 9 bases outside the gene matches. CDR3 amino acids: CASSSKMTGGRETQYF. CDR3 bases: TGTGCCAGCAGTTCGAAGATGACAGGGGGCAGAGAGACCCAGTACTTC.

This clonotype came up a few times. The V gene is TRBV4-3, the J gene TRBJ2-2; 7 bases are shared with TRBD2. This CDR3 spans 17 amino acids. With V trimmed by 0 bases and J by 0 bases, 4 bases remained unmatched. CDR1 LGHNA and CDR2 YSLEER come from the germline V gene. In nucleotides, the CDR3 is TGCGCCAGCAGCCAAGATGGCGGGGGTGCGAACACCGGGGAGCTGTTTTTT. Residues: CASSQDGGGANTGELFF.

V is TRBV6-1 and J is TRBJ1-2; TRBD1 is a possible D gene (6 bases). V lost 7 bases, J lost 6 bases, and 18 bases lay in between. Germline values: CDR1 MNHNS, CDR2 SASEGT. The length of the CDR3 is 14 residues. CDR3 nucleotides: TGTGCCAGCACTGCGGGGGGCCTTCACGATGGCTACACCTTC. Its protein is CASTAGGLHDGYTF.

The chain carries TRBV28 and TRBJ2-5, with D perhaps TRBD2 (5 bases). Germline CDR1 MDHEN, CDR2 SYDVKM. With 2 bases removed from V and 7 bases from J, the gap between germline ends came to 17 bases. CDR3 length: 15 residues. CDR3: CASSLASPTLGTQYF. For the CDR3, the DNA is TGTGCCAGCAGTTTAGCTAGCCCGACGTTGGGGACCCAGTACTTC.

This clonotype has more than one count but fewer than ten. This chain connects TRBV12-3 or TRBV12-4 to TRBJ2-7; a weak D match, TRBD1 (7 bases). CDR3 size: 14 residues. Trimming removed 3 bases at V and 4 bases at J, with 13 bases between. CDR3 nucleotide sequence: TGTGCCAGCAGTTTCGGCGGGACAGCTTACGAGCAGTACGTC. Protein: CASSFGGTAYEQYV.

This clonotype has ten or more counts. The chain joins TRBV27 to TRBJ2-1; D is ambiguous. Germline V gives CDR1 MNHEY, CDR2 SMNVEV (reference sequence). The CDR3 sequence is 13 residues long. Between the trimmed V and J ends, which lost 3 bases and 1 base, there was a span of 4 bases. The CDR3: CASSFTSYNEQFF. The CDR3 coding sequence is TGTGCCAGCAGTTTCACTTCCTACAATGAGCAGTTCTTC.

The chain carries TRBV7-3 and TRBJ2-1, with 9 bases matching TRBD2. Germline CDR1 and CDR2: SGHTA and FQGTGA. The J segment lost 8 bases and the V segment lost 1 base, leaving 12 bases of the junction unmatched. CDR3 size: 17 residues. CDR3 in DNA: TGTGCCAGCAGCTTAATGGCGGGGGGGCCTGGTTACGATGAGCAGTTCTTC. Translating it yields CASSLMAGGPGYDEQFF.

Ten or more counts support this clonotype. As DNA, the CDR3 is TGTGCCAGCATAGCGGGGGGAAGACCAGATACGCAGTATTTT. This translates into CASIAGGRPDTQYF. The V call is TRBV28, the J call TRBJ2-3, with TRBD2 matching 10 bases. CDR1 is MDHEN, CDR2 SYDVKM, per germline. Trimming removed 7 bases from V and 4 bases from J; junction bases left unmatched: 5. The CDR3 is 14 residues long. The full variable domain, in which reference TRBV28 and TRBJ2-3 provide the parts outside the CDR3, is DVKVTQSSRYLVKRTGEKVFLECVQDMDHENMFWYRQDPGLGLRLIYFSYDVKMKEKGDIPEGYSVSREKKERFSLILESASTNQTSMYLCASIAGGRPDTQYFGPGTRLTVL.

The sample holds a few counts of this clonotype. The chain carries TRBV6-5 and TRBJ2-1, with no clear D. V was cut by 2 bases and J by 5 bases, with 13 bases left in between. Germline V gene lookup returns CDR1 MNHEY and CDR2 SVGAGI. CDR3 size: 15 residues. CDR3 in DNA: TGTGCCAGCAGTTACCGGACGGAACCTAACAATGAGCAGTTCTTC. Protein: CASSYRTEPNNEQFF.

This clonotype came up a few times. V is TRBV7-3 and J is TRBJ1-1; no firm D call. Germline lookup yields CDR1 SGHTA and CDR2 FQGTGA. The CDR3 is made up of 13 amino acids. The ends were cut back, 5 bases at V and 1 base at J, with 8 bases in the middle. The CDR3 bases are TGTGCCAGCAGCAAACAACCGAACACTGAAGCTTTCTTT. Translated, it gives CASSKQPNTEAFF.

This clonotype occurred a few times. The chain has TRBV7-3 and TRBJ2-1; 10 positions agree with TRBD1. V dropped 5 bases and J dropped 6; count of bases not matched to a gene: 16. CDR1 is SGHTA and CDR2 is FQGTGA in the germline V gene. The CDR3 contains 18 residues. The CDR3 loop is CASSRTNPGQGIGNEQFF. The CDR3 nucleotides are TGTGCCAGCAGCCGAACGAATCCGGGACAGGGGATTGGCAATGAGCAGTTCTTC. Full variable domain (outside the CDR3, taken from reference TRBV7-3 and TRBJ2-1): GAGVSQTPSNKVTEKGKYVELRCDPISGHTALYWYRQSLGQGPEFLIYFQGTGAADDSGLPNDRFFAVRPEGSVSTLKIQRTERGDSAVYLCASSRTNPGQGIGNEQFFGPGTRLTVL.

In this sample, this clonotype turned up many times. CDR3 loop: CASSLGGGLPETQYF. In nucleotides, the CDR3 is TGCGCCAGCAGCTTGGGCGGGGGCCTGCCAGAGACCCAGTACTTC. The gene calls are TRBV5-1 and TRBJ2-5, with a possible D match to TRBD2 (7 bases). The CDR3 sequence is 15 residues long. V lost 0 bases to trimming and J lost 4 bases, with 13 bases between them. Germline values: CDR1 SGHRS, CDR2 YFSETQ.

The CDR3 region has the DNA TGTGCCAGCAGCCCCCGGGGGGCCTACGAGCAGTACGTC. This gives the protein CASSPRGAYEQYV. The chain couples TRBV5-6 to TRBJ2-7; TRBD2 matches 7 bases. Germline loops: CDR1 SGHDT, CDR2 YYEEEE. Losses at the gene ends were 4 bases for V and 2 bases for J; bases not matched to a gene: 3. This CDR3 region has 13 residues.

This chain joins TRBV7-2 and TRBJ2-5; 7 bases are a match to TRBD2. CDR3 length equals 16 residues. Trimming removed 7 bases from V and 2 bases from J; junction bases left unmatched: 13. In germline, CDR1 is SGHTA, CDR2 FQGNSA. The CDR3 is CASIPKGLAVQETQYF. The CDR3, as DNA: TGTGCCAGCATCCCAAAGGGCCTAGCGGTTCAAGAGACCCAGTACTTC.

The chain is built from TRBV6-5 and TRBJ2-3, with D perhaps matching TRBD1 (6 bases). With 1 base removed from V and 8 bases from J, the gap between germline ends came to 19 bases. The CDR3 is made up of 16 amino acids. Germline V gene lookup returns CDR1 MNHEY and CDR2 SVGAGI. The CDR3 nucleotides are TGTGCCAGCAGTTACTTGTCTAGCAAAAAAGGGGGTACGCAGTATTTT. Its translation is CASSYLSSKKGGTQYF.

This rearrangement joins TRBV20-1 to TRBJ2-2, with D unclear. This CDR3 region has 13 residues. The V end lost 7 bases, the J end lost 2 bases, and 11 bases lay between the germline ends. Germline CDR1 reads DFQATT; CDR2 reads SNEGSKA (reference sequence). The CDR3: CSVVPANTGELFF. The CDR3 bases are TGCAGTGTAGTGCCAGCTAACACCGGGGAGCTGTTTTTT.

This clonotype was detected ten times or more. V gene TRBV29-1 combines with J gene TRBJ2-1; D is unclear. This CDR3 contains 13 residues. Germline V gene lookup returns CDR1 SQVTM and CDR2 ANQGSEA. V dropped 1 base and J dropped 4 bases, with 8 bases sitting between them. The CDR3: CSVEATDYNEQFF. The DNA for the CDR3 is TGCAGCGTTGAAGCCACGGATTACAATGAGCAGTTCTTC.

V gene TRBV7-3 combines with J gene TRBJ2-2, with TRBD2 matching over 7 bases. The CDR3 sequence is 13 residues long. Unmatched junction bases numbered 9, after V lost 11 bases and J lost 6 bases. The germline V gene has CDR1 SGHTA and CDR2 FQGTGA. The CDR3, as DNA: TGTGCCGGGAGAGCGGGAAAAGCCGGGGAGCTGTTTTTT. Protein: CAGRAGKAGELFF.

This clonotype showed up just a few times. The V call is TRBV7-8, the J call TRBJ1-6; D is undetermined. The CDR3 is 14 residues long. Germline V gene lookup returns CDR1 SGHVS and CDR2 FQNEAQ. V was cut by 1 base and J by 7 bases, with 8 bases left in between. CDR3 bases: TGTGCCAGCAGCTTAGGAGCGGGAAATTCACCCCTCCACTTT. Protein product: CASSLGAGNSPLHF. Drawing the rest from reference TRBV7-8 and TRBJ1-6, the complete variable domain is GAGVSQSPRYKVAKRGQDVALRCDPISGHVSLFWYQQALGQGPEFLTYFQNEAQLDKSGLPSDRFFAERPEGSVSTLKIQRTQQEDSAVYLCASSLGAGNSPLHFGNGTRLTVT.

This chain joins TRBV9 and TRBJ2-7, with 10 bases aligning to TRBD1. Germline V lookup: CDR1 SGDLS, CDR2 YYNGEE. The V segment lost 2 bases and the J segment 6 bases; nucleotides outside the gene matches: 8. This CDR3 comprises 15 residues. CDR3 sequence (DNA): TGTGCCAGCAGCGTTGGGGGGACAGGGGCTCTCGAGCAGTACTTC. This gives the protein CASSVGGTGALEQYF.

The V call is TRBV5-5, the J call TRBJ2-7; 8 bases map to TRBD1. The CDR3 extends over 14 amino acids. CDR1 SGHKS and CDR2 YYEKEE come from the germline V gene (reference sequence). The junction had 7 bases not matched to a gene; V was cut back by 4 bases and J by 4 bases. The CDR3: CASSSGDRLYEQYV. The CDR3 DNA reads as TGTGCCAGCAGCAGTGGGGACAGGCTGTACGAGCAGTACGTC.